This T cell receptor (beta chain) was retrieved from a study of blood T cell repertoires in COVID-19 (dated by TCRdb to the early 2020s). About the study as a whole: The collaborator samples originated in the United States, Italy and Spain and spanned the acute and convalescent phases of COVID-19. The prospective study material was composed of cDNA or gDNA derived from T cells, B-cell-depleted T cells, or PBMCs. The dataset comprised deeply sampled blood TCRbeta repertoires from subjects exposed to, actively infected with, or recovered from COVID-19. The repertoires were released in a freely available public database intended as a resource for research on the immune response to SARS-CoV-2. Samples came from the ongoing ImmuneRACE study (first 160 participants) plus 1,254 subjects from 6 global collaborators. Nearly every sample came with metadata listing a de-identified subject ID, COVID-19 status, age in years and sex. Where HLA class I and class II types were available, the types were taken from metadata supplied by the sample provider, not from assay-based typing. Beyond this particular receptor, the publication reports: How much clinical and demographic metadata was included differed by source and by participant, and the metadata was provided uncurated.

The collaborating institutions used their own protocols to collect whole blood in K2EDTA tubes. Collaborator samples were shipped for TCRbeta analysis as frozen whole blood, isolated PBMCs, or DNA extracted from either sample type. The CDR3 measures 17 amino acids from cysteine to phenylalanine. Only the CDR3 part of the read is kept: 51 bases, read in frame from the first base. Compared with germline, V lacks 4 bases and J lacks 8 bases; bases without a gene match: 12. CDR1 KGHDR and CDR2 SFDVKD were looked up in the germline V gene. With regard to this clone: The antigen this receptor binds is unknown. Base quality data are lacking; no much larger clone is found one base away.

The immunoSEQ Assay, a bias-controlled multiplex PCR, was used to amplify TCRbeta CDR3 regions from genomic DNA. From the authors' description of their analysis: The number of nucleated cells in each sample was estimated from the amplification of reference gene primers within the assay. To quantify the absolute abundance of each unique TCRbeta CDR3 rearrangement, sequence reads were collapsed and filtered. For each sample, productive Simpson clonality was calculated as the square root of Simpson's diversity index across productive rearrangements. This immuneACCESS table, as held by TCRdb, lists in-frame sequences with V and J called but not all clones. Of the missing ones, under half trace to an unresolved V gene in checked studies; the others have no known cause. The V and J calls and the clone size are those of that table, but D and trimming were determined from the DNA. Across this sample there are 70,000 or so clones, with around 87% seen only once. The ten largest make up approximately 4.1% of the sample.

The receptor's source is a man between 65 and 85 years old with active COVID-19. The chain uses TRBV24-1 and TRBJ2-3; 12 bases in the junction line up with TRBD2. Input material: peripheral blood. The CDR3 reads as follows: CATSDMTGLAGLGTQYF. Here is the DNA: TGTGCCACCAGTGACATGACGGGACTAGCGGGCTTGGGTACGCAGTATTTT.